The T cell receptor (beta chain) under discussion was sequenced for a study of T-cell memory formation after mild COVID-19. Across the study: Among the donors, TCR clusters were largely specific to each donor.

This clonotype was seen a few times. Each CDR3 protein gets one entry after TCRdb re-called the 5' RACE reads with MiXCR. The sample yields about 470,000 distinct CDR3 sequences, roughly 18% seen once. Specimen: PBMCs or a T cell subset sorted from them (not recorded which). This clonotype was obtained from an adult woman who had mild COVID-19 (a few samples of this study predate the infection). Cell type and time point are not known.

CDR3 DNA sequence: TGTGCCAGCAGTTACCCCCGGACTAGAAAAGATACGCAGTATTTT. Its translation: CASSYPRTRKDTQYF. The V gene is TRBV6-2 or TRBV6-3, the J gene TRBJ2-3; TRBD2 agrees at 7 bases. V was clipped by 2 bases and J by 5 bases; unmatched bases: 7. The CDR3 contains 15 residues. Looked up from germline, CDR1 is MNHEY and CDR2 is SVGEGT.